This TCR beta chain was identified during a study of regulatory T cells in long-lasting Graves disease. Study-level background: Graves' patients, diagnosed recently, had received antithyroid drugs under 3 months. Broader study findings: Segments TRBV28, TRBJ1-2 and TRBJ2-5 showed preferential usage in persistent disease. The small sample size may have reduced accuracy.

In its sample, this clonotype was seen a few times. Antigen unknown. A much bigger clone sits one base away, suggesting this may be a read error. Germline V gene data show CDR1 as DFQATT and CDR2 as SNEGSKA (reference sequence). The CDR3 is 18 amino acids. Time point in this sample: newly diagnosed GD, antithyroid drugs for less than 3 months. PBMC-extracted RNA yielded the TCR library. Building of the TCR beta libraries involved iRepertoire HTBI primers and Arm-PCR of CDR3 regions. TCRdb recomputed calls from the multiplex PCR reads with MiXCR, one row per CDR3 protein. The sample includes around 330,000 distinct CDR3 sequences, about 18% of them seen just once.

The chain has TRBV20-1 and TRBJ2-1, with TRBD2 matching over 15 bases. Material: peripheral blood mononuclear cells (PBMCs), obtained at new diagnosis, from a patient treated with antithyroid drugs. This receptor was taken from a female donor with Graves disease. CDR3 sequence: CSARDFAGLAGGTNGQFF. The CDR3 region has the DNA TGCAGTGCTAGAGATTTCGCGGGACTAGCGGGAGGAACAAATGGGCAGTTCTTC.